The source of this T cell receptor (beta chain) is a study of technical replicates of blood from a handful of donors (dated by TCRdb to about 2017). With regard to this clone: It has no known antigen specificity. It has no much larger one-base neighbor in the sample; base qualities were not kept.

To prepare the library, the immunoSEQ multiplex PCR assay was applied. Here the immuneACCESS table is served through TCRdb, limited to in-frame sequences with V and J called. Missing clones are a known gap in these copies; in checked studies unresolved V genes cover under half, and the rest lacks a known reason. Across this sample there are tens of thousands of clones, with 80% to 95% seen only once. Approximately 0.37% of the sample is taken by the ten largest. Sequenced material: T cells isolated from PBMCs. This clonotype was sampled from a human donor in good health.

The CDR3: CASSSSGINYGYTF. The base sequence is TGTGCCAGCAGCTCTTCCGGGATTAACTATGGCTACACCTTC. This sequence uses TRBV11-2 and TRBJ1-2; a confident D gene designation cannot be given. From cysteine to phenylalanine, the CDR3 is 14 amino acids long. Only the CDR3 DNA stays, 42 bases, in frame from base 1. CDR1 and CDR2 (SGHAT, FQNNGV) derive from the germline V gene. V loses 4 bases of germline sequence and J loses 1 base, and the interval between the two ends is 10 bases.